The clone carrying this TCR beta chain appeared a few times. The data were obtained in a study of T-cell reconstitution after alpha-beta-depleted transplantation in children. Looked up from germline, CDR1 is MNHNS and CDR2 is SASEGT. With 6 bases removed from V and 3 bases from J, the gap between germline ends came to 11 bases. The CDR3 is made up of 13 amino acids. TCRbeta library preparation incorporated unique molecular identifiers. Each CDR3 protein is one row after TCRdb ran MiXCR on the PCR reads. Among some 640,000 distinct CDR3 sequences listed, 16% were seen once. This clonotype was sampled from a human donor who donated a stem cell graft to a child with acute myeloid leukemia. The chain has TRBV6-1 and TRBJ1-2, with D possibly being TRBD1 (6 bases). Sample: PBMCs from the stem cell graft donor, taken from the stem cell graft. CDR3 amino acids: CASSGGGYYGYTF. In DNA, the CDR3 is TGTGCCAGCAGCGGGGGGGGCTACTATGGCTACACCTTC.